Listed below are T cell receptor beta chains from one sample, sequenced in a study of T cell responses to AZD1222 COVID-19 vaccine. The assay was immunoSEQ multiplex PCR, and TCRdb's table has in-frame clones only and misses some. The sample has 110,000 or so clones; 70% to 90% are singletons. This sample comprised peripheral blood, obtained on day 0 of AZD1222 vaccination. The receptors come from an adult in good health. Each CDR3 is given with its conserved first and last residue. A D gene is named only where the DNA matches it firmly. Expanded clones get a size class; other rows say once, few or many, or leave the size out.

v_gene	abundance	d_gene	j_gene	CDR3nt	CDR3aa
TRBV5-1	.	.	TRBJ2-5	TGCGCCAGCAGCTTGAATGATGACGAGACCCAGTACTTC	CASSLNDDETQYF
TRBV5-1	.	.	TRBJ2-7	TGCGCCAGCAGCCCAGGAACGGACAGCGCCCGGGACGAGCAGTACTTC	CASSPGTDSARDEQYF
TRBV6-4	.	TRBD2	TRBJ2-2	TGTGCCAGCAGAATGAGCGGGAGCATCACCGGGGAGCTGTTTTTT	CASRMSGSITGELFF
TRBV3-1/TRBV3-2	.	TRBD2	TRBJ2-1	TGTGCCAGCAGCTATAGCGGGAGTGGCCCCTCCTACAATGAGCAGTTCTTC	CASSYSGSGPSYNEQFF
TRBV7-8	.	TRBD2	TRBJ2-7	TGTGCCAGCAGCTCCCCGGGACTAGCCCACGAGCAGTACTTC	CASSSPGLAHEQYF
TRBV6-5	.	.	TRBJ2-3	TGTGCCAGCAGTTACACCTCTCGCGGACGCACAGATACGCAGTATTTT	CASSYTSRGRTDTQYF
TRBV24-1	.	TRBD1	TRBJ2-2	TGTGCCACCAGTGTTGGACAGGGCAGGGACACCGGGGAGCTGTTTTTT	CATSVGQGRDTGELFF
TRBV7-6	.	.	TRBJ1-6	TGTGCCAGCAGCTCGGGACGGTCTAGGGGTTCACCCCTCCACTTT	CASSSGRSRGSPLHF
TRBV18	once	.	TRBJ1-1	TGTGCCAGCTCACCACCCCCCGGGAACACTGAAGCTTTCTTT	CASSPPPGNTEAFF
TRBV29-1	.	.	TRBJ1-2	TGCAGCGTTTCGGTAGGGGGAGGGAACTATGGCTACACCTTC	CSVSVGGGNYGYTF
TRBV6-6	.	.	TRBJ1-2	TGTGCCAACCGACGAGGGGGTTCAGATGGCTACACCTTC	CANRRGGSDGYTF
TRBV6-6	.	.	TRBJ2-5	TGTGCCAGCAGTTTAGGGAAGTCCGGAGAGACCCAGTACTTC	CASSLGKSGETQYF
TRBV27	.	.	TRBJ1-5	TGTGCCAGCAGTTTTTGGGGGGGCGAGAGCAATCAGCCCCAGCATTTT	CASSFWGGESNQPQHF
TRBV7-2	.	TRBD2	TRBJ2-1	TGTGCCAGCAGCTTTACTAGCGGGGGGGCCTCTGAGCAGTTCTTC	CASSFTSGGASEQFF
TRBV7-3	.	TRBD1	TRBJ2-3	TGTGCCAGCAGCCGGACAGGGCCAATTAGCACAGATACGCAGTATTTT	CASSRTGPISTDTQYF
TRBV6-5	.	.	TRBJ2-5	TGTGCCAGTCGTAGGGCTAGCCAGCCCCAAGAGACCCAGTACTTC	CASRRASQPQETQYF
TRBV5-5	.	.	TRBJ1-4	TGTGCCAGCAGCCCTAGACATTCAAATGAAAAACTGTTTTTT	CASSPRHSNEKLFF
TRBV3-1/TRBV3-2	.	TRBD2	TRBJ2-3	TGTGCCAGCAGCCCCTCTAGCGGGGGGGCTGCTAGCACAGATACGCAGTATTTT	CASSPSSGGAASTDTQYF
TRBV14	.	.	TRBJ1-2	TGTGCCAGCAGCCAAGTTCCACAGGGAGAAGGCTACACCTTC	CASSQVPQGEGYTF